This T cell receptor (beta chain) was observed in a study of cytomegalovirus exposure and HLA in healthy donors (dated by TCRdb to 2016 to 2017). Context from the whole study: An earlier analysis of 587 of the donors reported 276 Gb of sequence data and 117 million unique TCR beta sequences obtained from some 200 million T cells. A separate validation cohort of 100 to 150 different subjects was used in addition to the 666-subject first cohort. Among the approximately 400 genotyped donors, approximately 81% belonged to the genetic ancestry cluster associated with self-reported Caucasian donors. Among under 450 genotyped donors of the cohort, an average of approximately 250,000 unique TCR beta nucleotide sequences were sequenced per donor, around 20% of them non-productive. The study used immunosequencing to profile the T cell repertoires of hundreds of subjects and linked those repertoires to cytomegalovirus serostatus. Donor age, sex, ethnicity and CMV serostatus were compiled alongside the repertoire data. HLA typing included class I and class II loci at four-digit resolution. Rather than using new phenotypic data, the later analysis identified candidate immune exposures from TCR beta sequences and from how often those sequences occurred across donors. A later analysis re-examined previously published TCR beta repertoires from several hundred donors and added high-resolution HLA genotyping to investigate patterns of TCR occurrence. All discovery cohort repertoires had been generated using a single sequencing platform. An earlier analysis of roughly 600 of the donors used high-throughput TCR beta sequencing to judge whether each TCR beta V gene segment behaved as functional or pseudogenic. The study was designed to test whether signatures of past pathogen exposure could be identified by cataloging public T cell receptors. In a later genetic analysis, genome-wide SNP genotypes for about three fifths of the roughly 670 donors were used, and that subset was treated as a discovery cohort. Because of strong linkage in the cohort, roughly five DR-DQ haplotypes were treated as single units for association and clustering. Typing coverage differed by locus: A, B, C, DRB1 and DQB1 were typed in roughly 629-630 donors, DQA1 in about 500, DPA1 in over 600, and DPB1 in 400 to 480. The study combined high-throughput TCR immunosequencing, statistical association of individual TCRs with disease status, and machine learning to predict cytomegalovirus infection status. An early release covering approximately 600 HLA-typed donors comprised approximately 290 gigabases of sequencing data and tens of millions of unique TCR sequences. Paper-wide results and their limitations: A total of roughly 160 TCR beta chains were listed by the study as associated with cytomegalovirus. The 87-base-pair reads could not distinguish some IMGT-functional V segments, including TRBV6-2 and TRBV6-3, so those segments were excluded. It was suggested by the authors that the approach could potentially be generalized to other disease states and immunological phenotypes. Specific HLA alleles were associated with over 15,000 TCR beta sequences at a false discovery rate of 0.05 in a later analysis. The cohort was sequenced for TCR beta chains only, and without alpha or paired-chain data the features that could be detected were limited. In a later analysis, TCR association rates were found to vary across HLA loci, with the most associated TCRs seen for DRB1 alleles and the fewest for HLA-C alleles. In an earlier analysis of approximately 590 of the donors, most TCR beta V segments appeared in productive rearrangements about 90% or about 30% of the time, broadly matching IMGT annotations. A later genetic analysis reported fewer N-insertions in productive TCRs among donors in an Asian-associated ancestry cluster than the approximately 670-donor mean. An association between a missense DCLRE1C variant and V-gene and J-gene trimming of TCR beta chains was found in a later genetic analysis and replicated in an independent cohort. In both the original and validation cohorts, the classifier was reported to diagnose cytomegalovirus status with high specificity and sensitivity. The sequencing pipeline was judged likely to have produced a cluster of highly shared sequence variants as a technical artifact. CMV serostatus was the only immune exposure information available for the cohort. Presence/absence analyses assumed roughly uniform sequencing depth across donors, an assumption that may not hold. Because some donors lacked HLA typing at each locus, the association tests relied only on the typed subset. A few of the identified cytomegalovirus-associated TCR beta chains were confirmed in vitro to be specific for cytomegalovirus antigens. In a later analysis, several top co-occurrence clusters were reported to appear linked to parvovirus B19, influenza, CMV and Epstein-Barr virus. The earlier analysis of approximately 590 of the donors excluded roughly 17 rarely observed V segments, including chromosome 9 orphons, because counts were too low. In a later analysis, HLA-associated TCR beta chains were found to be more clonally expanded and to have lower generation probabilities than equally common non-associated chains. Linkage disequilibrium might explain the correlated functional status among segregating V segments, but an unknown experimental factor could not be ruled out. A further reported finding was that TCR beta sequences accurately predicted the HLA-A and HLA-B alleles for most subjects in the first cohort. Assigning TCR associations to individual alleles was difficult when HLA alleles, especially DR and DQ, strongly co-occurred. Most TCR sequences were seen in very few donors, while some public TCRs were found in many individuals. A later analysis found that most CMV-associated TCR beta chains appeared HLA-restricted, with HLA associations seemingly driven largely by CMV exposure.

As for this clone: This clone's antigen is unknown. The record has no base qualities; no much larger clone is one base away.

Library preparation was by the immunoSEQ multiplex PCR assay. The multiplex PCR relied on a mix of 60 forward primers for TCR Vbeta segments and 13 reverse primers for TCR Jbeta segments. A multiplex PCR assay on genomic DNA amplified the CDR3 region of rearranged TCR beta genes. The amplified TCR beta libraries were sequenced on the Illumina HiSeq System as 87-base-pair reads. Under the source paper's analysis protocol: A later analysis counted about 80 million unique TCR beta chains across the 640 or so repertoires, and around 9.9 million of these chains were shared by at least two donors. Raw reads were error-corrected and collapsed into unique sequences by a nearest-neighbor algorithm in which closely related sequences were merged to remove PCR and sequencing errors. To assign V, D and J gene segments, CDR3 sequences were aligned to IMGT reference sequences. For a sequence to be retained, at least a six-nucleotide match to both a V gene segment and a J gene segment was required. A rearrangement was called productive if the CDR3 had no stop codons and remained in frame with V and J, and every other rearrangement was called non-productive. CDR3 was defined by IMGT convention, running from the second conserved V-encoded cysteine to the conserved J-encoded phenylalanine. Sequences without an unambiguous match to a single V gene segment were excluded from the earlier analysis of about 640 of the donors. In an earlier analysis of a few hundred of the donors, a V segment was called functional when productive rearrangements were above 56.7%, and segregating when the standard deviation between donors exceeded 5%. A statistical classification framework was built to diagnose cytomegalovirus status from the catalog of TCR beta chain sequences. A later analysis assigned V and J genes by comparing TCR nucleotide sequences with IMGT/GENE-DB human TR gene sequences. Using the TCRdist pipeline, a later analysis assigned CDR3 sequences along with most-parsimonious VDJ recombination scenarios. In a later analysis, each TCR beta chain was defined by its CDR3 amino acid sequence together with its V-gene family, and reads lacking a unique V-gene family were excluded. As a way to deal with suspected cross-contamination and a sequencing artifact, a later analysis dropped 450 to 600 nucleotide sequences that were highly shared and had low generation probability. In a later analysis, a clonal expansion index for each public chain was calculated from normalized within-repertoire ranks of inferred template counts. A later analysis computed generation probabilities with a VDJ recombination model fitted to out-of-frame rearrangements, and checked the results against IGoR. In a later analysis, hypergeometric tests were used to score TCR-TCR, TCR-HLA and TCR-CMV co-occurrence, with a repertoire-size bias correction applied to TCR pairs. In a later analysis, false discovery rates were estimated by permuting HLA or CMV assignments 20 times. A later analysis grouped co-occurring TCRs with DBSCAN, adding TCRdist sequence similarity when clustering within HLA-allele-positive subsets. Repertoires with fewer than 30,000 or more than 120,000 public chains were left out of co-occurrence clustering, as were a few repertoires with anomalous nucleotide sharing. The clones in this table, taken by TCRdb from immuneACCESS, are in-frame only. Not every clone is retained; where verified, under half of the shortfall comes from an unresolved V gene, and the cause of the rest is unknown. That table is the source of V, J and clone size, and D and trimming were worked out from the DNA. This sample lists some 150,000 clones; 79% were detected once. The ten largest make up around 6.5% of the sample.

Per the germline V gene, SGHTA is the CDR1 and FQGTGA is the CDR2. V gives up 5 bases and J gives up 0 bases, and the segment between their germline ends measures 13 bases. The CDR3, from cysteine to phenylalanine, totals 16 residues. Only the CDR3 DNA is retained, 48 bases long and in frame from the first base. The cohort comprised around 690 healthy bone marrow donors. Cohort members were all nominally healthy when sampled, although unrecorded immune exposures were likely present. The donor was CMV seropositive and belonged to the group of some 290 seropositive cohort members. Every donor gave a peripheral blood sample, and the peripheral blood mononuclear cells from that sample were used for TCR beta sequencing. The Qiagen DNeasy Blood Extraction Kit was used to extract genomic DNA from the blood cell samples.

This clonotype was sampled from a man aged 50 to 60 in good health and CMV-seropositive. What was sequenced was PBMCs. The sequence is built from TRBV7-3 and TRBJ2-2, with TRBD2 as a weak D call on 6 bases. The sequenced DNA is TGTGCCAGCAGCCTATCTAGCGTGTCGAACACCGGGGAGCTGTTTTTT. Translated, this gives CASSLSSVSNTGELFF. Extended through the reference TRBV7-3 and TRBJ2-2 proteins, this CDR3 yields the full variable domain: GAGVSQTPSNKVTEKGKYVELRCDPISGHTALYWYRQSLGQGPEFLIYFQGTGAADDSGLPNDRFFAVRPEGSVSTLKIQRTERGDSAVYLCASSLSSVSNTGELFFGEGSRLTVL.